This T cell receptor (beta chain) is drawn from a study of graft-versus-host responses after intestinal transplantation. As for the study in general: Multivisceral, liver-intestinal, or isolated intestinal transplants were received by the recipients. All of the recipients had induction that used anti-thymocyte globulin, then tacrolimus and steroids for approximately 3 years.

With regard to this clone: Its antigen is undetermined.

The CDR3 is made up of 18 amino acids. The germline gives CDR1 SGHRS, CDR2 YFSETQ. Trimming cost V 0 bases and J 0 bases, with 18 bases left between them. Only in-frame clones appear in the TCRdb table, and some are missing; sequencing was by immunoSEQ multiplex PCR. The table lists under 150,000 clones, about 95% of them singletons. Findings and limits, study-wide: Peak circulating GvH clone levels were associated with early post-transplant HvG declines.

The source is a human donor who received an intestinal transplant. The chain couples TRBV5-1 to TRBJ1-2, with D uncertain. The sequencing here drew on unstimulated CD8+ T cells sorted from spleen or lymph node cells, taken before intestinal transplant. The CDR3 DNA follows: TGCGCCAGCAGCTTGGGCATTAGAATATATCGTACTAACTATGGCTACACCTTC. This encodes CASSLGIRIYRTNYGYTF.